This T cell receptor (beta chain) stems from a study of long-term antiretroviral therapy in people with HIV. As for this clone: Its specificity is unknown.

The CDR3 totals 13 residues. Trimming took 9 bases from V and 5 from J, leaving 14 bases between them. Germline assignment: CDR1 LNHDA and CDR2 SQIVND (reference sequence). Points from the study as a whole: Repertoires from HIV showed CDR3 length ranges narrower than those of controls. Nothing was known about ART adherence, viral resistance or changes in therapy.

Runs used v3.0 of the immunoSEQ assay and were done at survey level. Measured with immunoSEQ multiplex PCR; TCRdb has only the in-frame clones, and not every one. The sample includes about 16,000 clones, about 88% of them seen just once. Participants living with HIV all received treatment in the United States. There were roughly 0.9-11 million cryopreserved PBMC in the samples before DNA extraction. Sequencing was performed on unsorted PBMCs, taken 0.5 years after starting antiretroviral therapy. The genes are TRBV19 and TRBJ1-5, with D maybe TRBD1 (6 bases). This sequence originates from a middle-aged woman with HIV. This CDR3 reads CASSDSYDQPQHF. In nucleotides, the CDR3 is TGTGCCAGCTCGGACAGCTATGATCAGCCCCAGCATTTT.